Listed here are 23 T cell receptor beta chains from one sample, sequenced in a study of blood T cell repertoires in COVID-19. Produced via immunoSEQ multiplex PCR; TCRdb's table is partial and in-frame only. The table has a few hundred thousand clones, about 80% seen once; the top ten hold approximately 1.2%. The sample taken for sequencing was PBMCs or T cells enriched from blood (not recorded which). The source is a woman aged 35 to 49 with acute COVID-19.

This chain uses TRBV6-2 or TRBV6-3 with TRBJ1-2; 9 nucleotides match TRBD1. Germline CDR1 reads MNHEY; CDR2 reads SVGEGT. This CDR3 spans 18 amino acids. V lost 0 bases and J lost 0; bases outside the gene matches: 8. CDR3 DNA: TGTGCCAGCAGTTACTCGAGGACAGGGGTGCCGGCTAACTATGGCTACACCTTC. Encoded protein: CASSYSRTGVPANYGYTF.

This sequence joins TRBV29-1 and TRBJ1-2, with D possibly matching TRBD1 (5 bases). Trimming left V 5 bases short and J 8 bases short, with 12 bases between. Germline CDR1 reads SQVTM; CDR2 reads ANQGSEA. This CDR3 comprises 11 residues. In DNA form, the CDR3 reads TGCAGCGTTTCAGGGATTCAGGGCTACACCTTC. It codes for CSVSGIQGYTF.

The CDR3 sequence is CASSLGQGAIDTQYF. CDR3 nucleotides: TGTGCCAGCAGCCTCGGACAGGGGGCTATAGATACGCAGTATTTT. The chain combines TRBV9 with TRBJ2-3; 11 bases fit TRBD1. This CDR3 region has 15 residues. Germline V gene sequence: CDR1 SGDLS, CDR2 YYNGEE. V lost 4 bases, J lost 5 bases, and 6 bases stayed unmatched.

The rearrangement uses TRBV5-5 and TRBJ1-2, with D tentatively TRBD1 (5 bases). CDR1 is SGHKS, CDR2 YYEKEE, per germline (reference sequence). This CDR3 region has 12 residues. V was trimmed by 6 bases and J by 4 bases, leaving 10 bases between them. The CDR3 spells CASTVGGYGYTF. Here the CDR3 DNA reads TGTGCCAGCACCGTCGGGGGCTATGGCTACACCTTC.

This clone occurred a few times. J is TRBJ2-2 and V is TRBV2, with a weak D call TRBD2 (6 bases). The CDR3 contains 14 residues. The V end was cut by 8 bases, the J end by 3 bases, with 13 bases between. CDR1 and CDR2 (germline): SNHLY, FYNNEI. CDR3 sequence reads: CASRGLADTGELFF. CDR3 in DNA: TGTGCCAGCCGCGGGTTAGCGGACACCGGGGAGCTGTTTTTT.

The chain recombines TRBV2 with TRBJ2-3, with 10 bases that match TRBD1. V trimming: 6 bases; J trimming: 0 bases; junction bases outside the gene matches: 3. Germline loops: CDR1 SNHLY, CDR2 FYNNEI. The CDR3 is 15 amino acids. CDR3 nucleotide sequence: TGTGCCAGCAGCCAGGACAGGGGGAGCACAGATACGCAGTATTTT. It encodes CASSQDRGSTDTQYF.

The gene calls are TRBV6-5 and TRBJ1-1; D may be TRBD1 (5 bases). Trimming took off 4 bases at V and 1 base at J, with 16 bases between the two ends. CDR1 and CDR2 (germline): MNHEY, SVGAGI. The CDR3 runs to 16 residues. The CDR3 protein is CASSWEAGTPNTEAFF. CDR3 sequence (DNA): TGTGCCAGCAGTTGGGAAGCCGGGACTCCGAACACTGAAGCTTTCTTT.

The chain combines TRBV6-1 with TRBJ1-2; no reliable D call. The ends were cut back, 3 bases at V and 5 bases at J, with 19 bases in the middle. This CDR3 is 16 amino acids long. Per germline, CDR1 MNHNS and CDR2 SASEGT. The CDR3 protein is CASSEAGFGDVYGYTF. The CDR3 DNA reads TGTGCCAGCAGTGAGGCCGGGTTCGGCGATGTTTATGGCTACACCTTC.

V gene TRBV6-5 combines with J gene TRBJ2-5; D gene uncertain. The V gene's germline CDR1 is MNHEY and CDR2 SVGAGI. V was clipped by 5 bases and J by 8 bases, with 9 bases between them. The CDR3 has 11 amino acids. The CDR3 nucleotides read TGTGCCAGCAGTCGAGATGTTACCCAGTACTTC. Amino acids: CASSRDVTQYF.

The CDR3 is CASSQSYASDTQYF. Written as DNA, the CDR3 is TGTGCCAGCAGCCAAAGCTACGCCTCAGATACGCAGTATTTT. This chain connects TRBV3-1 (or the pseudogene TRBV3-2) to TRBJ2-3; D gene ambiguous. The germline CDR1 and CDR2 sequences are LGHDT and YNNKEL (reference sequence). This CDR3 comprises 14 residues. Trimming removed 2 bases from V and 4 bases from J, with 10 bases in between.

The J gene is TRBJ2-7, the V gene TRBV4-1; 8 nucleotides line up with TRBD1. V trimming: 0 bases; J trimming: 6 bases; junction bases outside the gene matches: 4. This CDR3 has 14 residues. Germline V CDR1 and CDR2: MGHRA, YSYEKL. CDR3: CASSQDTQGGEQYF. For the CDR3, the DNA is TGCGCCAGCAGCCAAGACACACAGGGGGGCGAGCAGTACTTC.

V is TRBV20-1 and J is TRBJ2-7; 8 positions agree with TRBD1. J gave up 4 bases and V 3 bases, and 11 bases lay outside the gene matches. CDR1 and CDR2 (germline): DFQATT, SNEGSKA (reference sequence). The CDR3 spans 15 residues. CDR3 DNA sequence: TGCAGTGCTAGTGTTTTGCAGGGGGCTAGGTACGAGCAGTACTTC. It yields the protein CSASVLQGARYEQYF.

The CDR3 DNA follows: TGTGCCAGCAGTCGTCAGACAGGGGATGGCTACACCTTC. Translation gives CASSRQTGDGYTF. J is TRBJ1-2 and V is TRBV9, with 8 nucleotides matching TRBD1. Per germline, CDR1 SGDLS and CDR2 YYNGEE. This CDR3 region has 13 residues. Trimming at V came to 5 bases and at J to 6 bases, leaving 6 bases not matched to a gene.

The chain carries TRBV4-2 and TRBJ1-1; a possible D gene is TRBD1 (6 bases). The CDR3 has 14 residues. Trimming removed 3 bases at V and 10 bases at J, with 18 bases between. Germline CDR1 and CDR2: LGHNA and YNFKEQ. The CDR3 protein is CASSQEAGTLRAFF. The CDR3 coding sequence is TGTGCCAGCAGCCAGGAGGCTGGGACATTAAGAGCTTTCTTT.

J is TRBJ2-2 and V is TRBV7-8; no reliable D call. Germline CDR1 SGHVS, CDR2 FQNEAQ. The CDR3 consists of 13 residues. Trimming took off 2 bases at V and 6 bases at J, with 7 bases between the two ends. DNA for the CDR3: TGTGCCAGCAGCTTAACACGCTCCGGGGAGCTGTTTTTT. Protein: CASSLTRSGELFF.

The genes are TRBV27 and TRBJ1-6; maybe TRBD1 (5 bases). Trimming removed 8 bases from V and 3 bases from J, with 17 bases in between. The V gene's germline CDR1 is MNHEY and CDR2 SMNVEV (reference sequence). This CDR3 comprises 16 residues. CDR3 DNA sequence: TGTGCCAGCGGGGGGGGTCCATATAGCTATAATTCACCCCTCCACTTT. It codes for CASGGGPYSYNSPLHF.

The chain carries TRBV7-3 and TRBJ1-1; possibly TRBD1 for D (6 bases). Germline V gene data show CDR1 as SGHTA and CDR2 as FQGTGA. The CDR3 is 13 amino acids. Between the trimmed V and J ends, which lost 6 bases and 7 bases, there was a span of 15 bases. CDR3 sequence: CASSPMTGHEAFF. The CDR3, as DNA: TGTGCCAGCAGTCCTATGACAGGACATGAAGCTTTCTTT.

The CDR3 DNA is TGTGCCTGGACCTACGTAGAAGCGGGATCTTACAATGAGCAGTTCTTC. Encoded protein: CAWTYVEAGSYNEQFF. The genes are TRBV30 and TRBJ2-1; TRBD2 agrees at 7 bases. This CDR3 contains 16 residues. CDR1 GTSNPN and CDR2 SVGIG come from the germline V gene (reference sequence). The ends lost 4 bases at V and 4 bases at J; junction bases unmatched: 13.

This clone was found once. The chain uses TRBV5-6 and TRBJ2-1; no reliable D call. This CDR3 comprises 13 residues. The V and J ends lost 0 bases and 4 bases respectively, with 5 bases between them. Germline lookup yields CDR1 SGHDT and CDR2 YYEEEE. The CDR3 sequence: CASSLDRYNEQFF. CDR3 nucleotides: TGTGCCAGCAGCTTGGACAGATACAATGAGCAGTTCTTC.

This sequence joins TRBV4-3 and TRBJ1-3, with D unclear. The CDR3 loop spans 16 amino acids. The germline V gene has CDR1 LGHNA and CDR2 YSLEER. Trimming pared 0 bases from V and 1 base from J, leaving 10 bases between. In DNA, the CDR3 is TGCGCCAGCAGCCAAGAGGTCCAGGCTTCTGGAAACACCATATATTTT. This codes for CASSQEVQASGNTIYF.

The J gene is TRBJ2-7, the V gene TRBV25-1, with 11 bases matching TRBD2. Germline CDR1 reads MGHDK; CDR2 reads SYGVNS. CDR3 length: 15 amino acids. V was clipped by 3 bases and J by 2 bases; unmatched bases: 3. The CDR3 loop is CASSEGSGGAYEQYF. DNA for the CDR3: TGTGCCAGCAGTGAGGGTAGCGGGGGGGCCTACGAGCAGTACTTC.

This chain joins TRBV24-1 and TRBJ2-3, with TRBD1 identical over 8 bases. Germline V gives CDR1 KGHDR, CDR2 SFDVKD. After removal of 9 bases from V and 1 base from J, the junction contained 11 bases not matched to a gene. The CDR3 totals 16 residues. CDR3: CATGTNQGARTDTQYF. The CDR3 bases are TGTGCCACCGGGACAAACCAGGGGGCCCGCACAGATACGCAGTATTTT.

This chain joins TRBV4-1 and TRBJ1-2; D not certain. Trimming shortened V by 0 bases and J by 7 bases, and 15 bases separated the two germline ends. The CDR3 has 15 amino acids. Germline loops: CDR1 MGHRA, CDR2 YSYEKL. The CDR3 sequence is CASSQDRLATGGYTF. DNA for the CDR3: TGCGCCAGCAGCCAAGATCGTTTGGCGACGGGTGGCTACACCTTC.